These T cell receptor beta chains were read from a single sample in a study of metastatic and nonmetastatic thyroid tumors. Using MiXCR, TCRdb re-called clones from the PCR reads. The repertoire holds about 3,500 clones, approximately 35% seen once, with approximately 30% in the top ten. The sequenced material came from adjacent normal tissue. The receptors derive from a male donor with papillary thyroid cancer or a benign thyroid nodule (not recorded which). Some clones in this sample may be carry-over from other donors' samples. CDR3s include the opening cysteine and the closing phenylalanine or tryptophan. Each record gives: V gene, D gene, J gene, clone size, CDR3 protein, CDR3 DNA. D genes are given only for firm matches. A clone size is listed for some rows: how often the clone was seen (once, few, many), or a class if it is expanded.

V gene: TRBV12-3/TRBV12-4; D gene: .; J gene: TRBJ2-1; clone size: .; CDR3 protein: CDRSGESSYNELFF; CDR3 DNA: TGTGACAGGAGTGGAGAAAGCTCCTACAATGAGCTGTTCTTC
V gene: TRBV12-3/TRBV12-4; D gene: TRBD2; J gene: TRBJ2-3; clone size: few; CDR3 protein: CASSFDLAGGRQYF; CDR3 DNA: TGTGCCAGCAGTTTTGACCTAGCGGGCGGGAGGCAGTATTTT
V gene: TRBV6-2/TRBV6-3; D gene: .; J gene: TRBJ1-2; clone size: .; CDR3 protein: CDSSQEGGQYGYTF; CDR3 DNA: TGTGACAGCAGTCAGGAGGGAGGTCAATATGGCTACACCTTC
V gene: TRBV5-1; D gene: .; J gene: TRBJ1-6; clone size: .; CDR3 protein: CASSSAPTRAGSPLHF; CDR3 DNA: TGCGCCAGCAGCTCTGCACCTACCAGGGCAGGTTCACCCCTCCACTTT
V gene: TRBV27; D gene: .; J gene: TRBJ2-4; clone size: .; CDR3 protein: CASSATYSVLGKNIQYF; CDR3 DNA: TGTGCCAGCAGTGCTACTTACTCGGTCCTGGGCAAAAACATTCAGTACTTC
V gene: TRBV11-1; D gene: TRBD1; J gene: TRBJ1-1; clone size: .; CDR3 protein: CASSSGTGYLNTEAFF; CDR3 DNA: TGTGCCAGCAGTTCCGGGACAGGCTATTTGAACACTGAAGCTTTCTTT
V gene: TRBV6-1; D gene: TRBD2; J gene: TRBJ2-5; clone size: few; CDR3 protein: CASSEAAGGQETQYF; CDR3 DNA: TGTGCCAGCAGTGAAGCAGCGGGGGGGCAAGAGACCCAGTACTTC
V gene: TRBV12-3/TRBV12-4; D gene: TRBD1; J gene: TRBJ1-1; clone size: .; CDR3 protein: CASSARTGVTEAFF; CDR3 DNA: TGTGCCAGCAGTGCCCGGACAGGGGTTACTGAAGCTTTCTTT
V gene: TRBV11-2; D gene: TRBD2; J gene: TRBJ2-7; clone size: .; CDR3 protein: CASSLLPVAGGHFYEQYF; CDR3 DNA: TGTGCCAGCAGCTTACTCCCCGTAGCGGGAGGCCATTTCTACGAGCAGTACTTC
V gene: TRBV7-9; D gene: .; J gene: TRBJ1-1; clone size: .; CDR3 protein: CASSPRQEAFF; CDR3 DNA: TGTGCCAGCAGCCCCCGGCAGGAAGCTTTCTTT
V gene: TRBV12-3/TRBV12-4; D gene: TRBD2; J gene: TRBJ2-7; clone size: few; CDR3 protein: CASSLGGWREGLNYEQYF; CDR3 DNA: TGTGCCAGCAGTTTGGGTGGTTGGCGGGAGGGCCTTAATTACGAGCAGTACTTC
V gene: TRBV19; D gene: .; J gene: TRBJ1-1; clone size: .; CDR3 protein: CASIISTGGTEAFF; CDR3 DNA: TGTGCCAGTATTATTTCTACCGGGGGCACTGAAGCTTTCTTT
V gene: TRBV3-1; D gene: TRBD2; J gene: TRBJ2-5; clone size: medium-sized; CDR3 protein: CASSPTSGLGEETQYF; CDR3 DNA: TGTGCCAGCAGCCCGACTAGCGGGCTTGGGGAGGAGACCCAGTACTTC
V gene: TRBV9; D gene: .; J gene: TRBJ2-5; clone size: .; CDR3 protein: CASSPLGGGRETQYF; CDR3 DNA: TGTGCCAGCAGCCCTCTGGGAGGTGGGAGAGAGACCCAGTACTTC
V gene: TRBV24-1; D gene: .; J gene: TRBJ1-2; clone size: few; CDR3 protein: CASSYKDPSLGGYTF; CDR3 DNA: TGTGCCAGCAGTTACAAAGATCCCAGTTTGGGTGGCTACACCTTC
V gene: TRBV12-3/TRBV12-4; D gene: .; J gene: TRBJ2-2; clone size: .; CDR3 protein: CASSLVGTTGELFF; CDR3 DNA: TGTGCCAGCAGTCTTGTAGGTACGACCGGGGAGCTGTTTTTT
V gene: TRBV28; D gene: .; J gene: TRBJ1-1; clone size: few; CDR3 protein: CATGPGRLNTEAFF; CDR3 DNA: TGTGCCACCGGCCCGGGGAGACTCAACACTGAAGCTTTCTTT
V gene: TRBV5-1; D gene: .; J gene: TRBJ1-4; clone size: .; CDR3 protein: CASMRTPGQLNEKLFF; CDR3 DNA: TGCGCCAGCATGAGGACGCCGGGTCAGCTTAATGAAAAACTGTTTTTT
V gene: TRBV6-1; D gene: .; J gene: TRBJ1-3; clone size: .; CDR3 protein: CASRLTAGHSGNTIYF; CDR3 DNA: TGTGCCAGCAGGCTGACCGCAGGCCACTCTGGAAACACCATATATTTT
V gene: TRBV20-1; D gene: TRBD2; J gene: TRBJ2-3; clone size: large; CDR3 protein: CSAGASGVQTDTQYF; CDR3 DNA: TGCAGTGCTGGGGCTAGCGGTGTCCAAACAGATACGCAGTATTTT
V gene: TRBV5-1; D gene: TRBD2; J gene: TRBJ2-5; clone size: once; CDR3 protein: CASSWGGEETQYF; CDR3 DNA: TGCGCCAGCAGCTGGGGAGGGGAAGAGACCCAGTACTTC
V gene: TRBV28; D gene: .; J gene: TRBJ1-2; clone size: few; CDR3 protein: CASGEGSGVYGYTF; CDR3 DNA: TGTGCCAGCGGGGAGGGATCTGGGGTCTATGGCTACACCTTC
V gene: TRBV5-5; D gene: .; J gene: TRBJ2-7; clone size: .; CDR3 protein: CASSLELAGVREEQYF; CDR3 DNA: TGTGCCAGCAGCTTGGAGTTAGCTGGGGTTCGGGAGGAGCAGTACTTC
V gene: TRBV24-1; D gene: TRBD1; J gene: TRBJ2-2; clone size: .; CDR3 protein: CATSEDRGRTGELFF; CDR3 DNA: TGTGCCACCAGTGAGGACAGGGGAAGGACCGGGGAGCTGTTTTTT
V gene: TRBV6-1; D gene: TRBD1; J gene: TRBJ1-6; clone size: .; CDR3 protein: CASSTDRGRDSPLHF; CDR3 DNA: TGTGCCAGCAGTACCGACAGGGGGCGAGATTCACCCCTCCACTTT
V gene: TRBV9; D gene: .; J gene: TRBJ2-1; clone size: large; CDR3 protein: CASSVEDEQFF; CDR3 DNA: TGTGCCAGCAGCGTAGAAGATGAGCAGTTCTTC
V gene: TRBV19; D gene: TRBD1; J gene: TRBJ2-7; clone size: few; CDR3 protein: CASSKGTAIYEQYF; CDR3 DNA: TGTGCCAGTAGTAAAGGGACAGCCATCTACGAGCAGTACTTC
V gene: TRBV19; D gene: TRBD2; J gene: TRBJ2-1; clone size: .; CDR3 protein: CASSITSGEVSYNEQFF; CDR3 DNA: TGTGCCAGTAGTATTACTAGCGGAGAGGTCTCCTACAATGAGCAGTTCTTC
V gene: TRBV6-6; D gene: TRBD2; J gene: TRBJ2-7; clone size: many; CDR3 protein: CASSYGGEFYEQYF; CDR3 DNA: TGTGCCAGCAGTTACGGGGGGGAATTCTACGAGCAGTACTTC
V gene: TRBV28; D gene: .; J gene: TRBJ1-5; clone size: .; CDR3 protein: CASSLWANRISRQPQHF; CDR3 DNA: TGTGCCAGCAGTTTATGGGCGAACAGAATTAGTCGTCAGCCCCAGCATTTT
V gene: TRBV20-1; D gene: TRBD2; J gene: TRBJ2-1; clone size: .; CDR3 protein: CSAPRLAGDREQFF; CDR3 DNA: TGCAGTGCTCCTAGACTAGCGGGGGATCGGGAGCAGTTCTTC
V gene: TRBV2; D gene: TRBD2; J gene: TRBJ2-5; clone size: few; CDR3 protein: CASRLGLADATQYF; CDR3 DNA: TGTGCCAGCAGGTTGGGGCTAGCGGATGCGACCCAGTACTTC
V gene: TRBV27; D gene: TRBD1; J gene: TRBJ2-4; clone size: .; CDR3 protein: CASSTGGEENIQYF; CDR3 DNA: TGTGCCAGCAGCACAGGGGGCGAGGAAAACATTCAGTACTTC
V gene: TRBV7-3; D gene: .; J gene: TRBJ2-1; clone size: .; CDR3 protein: CASTLSPSSYNEQFF; CDR3 DNA: TGTGCCAGCACCCTATCCCCAAGCTCCTACAATGAGCAGTTCTTC
V gene: TRBV11-2; D gene: TRBD1; J gene: TRBJ2-3; clone size: few; CDR3 protein: CASSETGVKTDTQYF; CDR3 DNA: TGTGCCAGCAGCGAAACAGGGGTAAAGACAGATACGCAGTATTTT
V gene: TRBV7-7; D gene: TRBD1; J gene: TRBJ2-2; clone size: .; CDR3 protein: CASSLQGYTGELFF; CDR3 DNA: TGTGCTAGCAGCTTACAGGGGTACACCGGGGAGCTGTTTTTT
V gene: TRBV20-1; D gene: .; J gene: TRBJ1-5; clone size: .; CDR3 protein: CSARETRYQPQHF; CDR3 DNA: TGCAGTGCTAGAGAGACACGCTATCAGCCCCAGCATTTT
V gene: TRBV7-3; D gene: .; J gene: TRBJ2-2; clone size: .; CDR3 protein: CASSLTGSFTGELFF; CDR3 DNA: TGTGCCAGCAGCTTAACAGGGAGCTTCACCGGGGAGCTGTTTTTT
V gene: TRBV2; D gene: .; J gene: TRBJ1-4; clone size: .; CDR3 protein: CASSTGGDRVTNEKLFF; CDR3 DNA: TGTGCCAGCAGTACCGGGGGGGATAGAGTAACTAATGAAAAACTGTTTTTT
V gene: TRBV12-3/TRBV12-4; D gene: .; J gene: TRBJ2-5; clone size: .; CDR3 protein: CASSPRDQIQETQYF; CDR3 DNA: TGTGCCAGCAGCCCCCGGGACCAAATTCAAGAGACCCAGTACTTC
V gene: TRBV6-1; D gene: .; J gene: TRBJ1-1; clone size: .; CDR3 protein: CASSARQELNTEAFF; CDR3 DNA: TGTGCCAGCAGTGCCCGACAGGAATTAAACACTGAAGCTTTCTTT
V gene: TRBV6-2/TRBV6-3; D gene: TRBD2; J gene: TRBJ2-2; clone size: few; CDR3 protein: CASSHKGLAGTGELFF; CDR3 DNA: TGTGCCAGCAGTCACAAAGGACTAGCAGGCACCGGGGAGCTGTTTTTT
V gene: TRBV6-1; D gene: .; J gene: TRBJ1-5; clone size: few; CDR3 protein: CASRRGGNQPQHF; CDR3 DNA: TGTGCCAGCAGGAGGGGTGGCAATCAGCCCCAGCATTTT
V gene: TRBV28; D gene: .; J gene: TRBJ2-7; clone size: few; CDR3 protein: CASSWGGGEQYF; CDR3 DNA: TGTGCCAGCAGTTGGGGGGGCGGGGAGCAGTACTTC
V gene: TRBV27; D gene: .; J gene: TRBJ2-1; clone size: .; CDR3 protein: CASRSYNEQFF; CDR3 DNA: TGTGCCAGCAGATCCTACAATGAGCAGTTCTTC
V gene: TRBV6-4; D gene: .; J gene: TRBJ2-3; clone size: .; CDR3 protein: CASRAPGPRSPTDTQYF; CDR3 DNA: TGTGCCAGCAGGGCCCCGGGCCCGAGGTCCCCCACAGATACGCAGTATTTT
V gene: TRBV6-2/TRBV6-3; D gene: .; J gene: TRBJ2-7; clone size: hyperexpanded; CDR3 protein: CASSYSMVSGDYEQYF; CDR3 DNA: TGTGCCAGCAGTTACTCGATGGTCTCGGGTGACTACGAGCAGTACTTC
V gene: TRBV2; D gene: .; J gene: TRBJ2-2; clone size: .; CDR3 protein: CASSEWWGINTGELFF; CDR3 DNA: TGTGCCAGCAGTGAATGGTGGGGGATCAACACCGGGGAGCTGTTTTTT
V gene: TRBV6-1; D gene: .; J gene: TRBJ1-2; clone size: .; CDR3 protein: CASIMGDEADGYTF; CDR3 DNA: TGTGCCAGCATCATGGGGGACGAGGCAGATGGCTACACCTTC
V gene: TRBV11-2; D gene: .; J gene: TRBJ2-7; clone size: .; CDR3 protein: CASRTSPGATGQYF; CDR3 DNA: TGTGCCAGCAGGACTAGTCCAGGGGCTACGGGGCAGTACTTC
V gene: TRBV6-5; D gene: .; J gene: TRBJ1-4; clone size: large; CDR3 protein: CASSYDGAKEKLFF; CDR3 DNA: TGTGCCAGCAGTTACGACGGGGCTAAGGAAAAACTGTTTTTT
V gene: TRBV7-9; D gene: .; J gene: TRBJ1-4; clone size: .; CDR3 protein: CASSSPLKKLFF; CDR3 DNA: TGTGCCAGCAGCTCCCCCTTGAAAAAACTGTTTTTT
V gene: TRBV12-3/TRBV12-4; D gene: .; J gene: TRBJ1-5; clone size: few; CDR3 protein: CASSLTVNQPQHF; CDR3 DNA: TGTGCCAGCAGTTTAACCGTTAATCAGCCCCAGCATTTT
V gene: TRBV9; D gene: .; J gene: TRBJ2-3; clone size: large; CDR3 protein: CASSDITDTQYF; CDR3 DNA: TGTGCCAGCAGCGATATCACAGATACGCAGTATTTT
V gene: TRBV9; D gene: TRBD1; J gene: TRBJ1-2; clone size: .; CDR3 protein: CATSVDGTANYGSTF; CDR3 DNA: TGTGCCACCAGCGTAGATGGGACAGCTAACTATGGATCCACCTTC
V gene: TRBV6-2/TRBV6-3; D gene: .; J gene: TRBJ2-1; clone size: large; CDR3 protein: CASSYSMREHEQFF; CDR3 DNA: TGTGCCAGCAGTTACTCGATGAGGGAACACGAGCAGTTCTTC
V gene: TRBV10-3; D gene: .; J gene: TRBJ1-2; clone size: few; CDR3 protein: CAISGTPDHGYTF; CDR3 DNA: TGTGCCATCAGTGGGACCCCGGACCATGGCTACACCTTC
V gene: TRBV2; D gene: TRBD2; J gene: TRBJ2-2; clone size: .; CDR3 protein: CASKAGVNTGELFF; CDR3 DNA: TGTGCCAGCAAGGCGGGGGTTAACACCGGGGAGCTGTTTTTT
V gene: TRBV27; D gene: .; J gene: TRBJ1-5; clone size: .; CDR3 protein: CASSAMGSEPHHF; CDR3 DNA: TGTGCCAGCAGTGCCATGGGGTCCGAGCCCCATCATTTT
V gene: TRBV6-1; D gene: .; J gene: TRBJ2-5; clone size: .; CDR3 protein: CASSEKGGANLIQYF; CDR3 DNA: TGTGCCAGCAGTGAAAAAGGGGGGGCCAACCTGATCCAGTACTTC